The 16 T cell receptor beta chains listed next were all sequenced from one sample in a study of naive and memory T cell subsets listed by TCRdb under 2017. The library was obtained by UMI-ligation and nested PCR. Sequencing instrument: Illumina MiSeq. For the blood and skin samples, reverse transcription of TCR RNA was done with SuperScript IV along with alpha and beta constant region primers. TCRdb handled the public reads itself, with Q25 trimming in fastp and clone calling in MiXCR, and kept productive beta chains. Each CDR3 protein gets just one entry, which takes the most common genes and DNA from the rows behind it. This sample has around 20,000 distinct CDR3 sequences in its table, and approximately 9.6% of those were observed once. The top ten hold about 6.8% of the sample. The treatment or condition label corresponds to: skin biopsy from PPD injection site in Mantoux-positive individual. Total RNA was treated with RQ1 DNase, without cell sorting, prior to reverse transcription, with an input of roughly 1 to 1,100 ng being targeted.

The sample consisted of skin, taken from a tuberculin skin test site. These receptors all stem from an adult in good health.

This clonotype was detected many times. The chain links TRBV30 to TRBJ2-1; no firm D call. Germline V gives CDR1 GTSNPN, CDR2 SVGIG (reference sequence). The CDR3 extends over 10 amino acids. Trimming shortened V by 2 bases and J by 9 bases, and 5 bases separated the two germline ends. CDR3 DNA: TGTGCCTGGAGTAAGGTTGAGCAGTTCTTC. It specifies CAWSKVEQFF. The whole variable domain, filled in from reference TRBV30 and TRBJ2-1, reads SQTIHQWPATLVQPVGSPLSLECTVEGTSNPNLYWYRQAAGRGLQLLFYSVGIGQISSEVPQNLSASRPQDRQFILSSKKLLLSDSGFYLCAWSKVEQFFGPGTRLTVL.

The rearrangement joins TRBV13 to TRBJ2-7, with 9 bases lining up with TRBD1. Unmatched junction bases numbered 1, after V lost 0 bases and J lost 4 bases. Germline V gives CDR1 PRHDT, CDR2 FYEKMQ (reference sequence). The CDR3 has 14 amino acids. As DNA, the CDR3 is TGTGCCAGCAGCTTAGGACAGGGGGCATACGAGCAGTACTTC. Protein sequence: CASSLGQGAYEQYF.

At least ten counts were recorded for this clonotype. J is TRBJ1-3 and V is TRBV18; D gene uncertain. Germline CDR1 and CDR2: KGHSH and LQKENI. Trimming stripped 2 bases from V and 0 bases from J, with 11 bases between. The CDR3 covers 16 residues. The CDR3 sequence: CASSPLRVSSGNTIYF. The CDR3 DNA follows: TGTGCCAGCTCACCATTGCGGGTGTCCTCTGGAAACACCATATATTTT.

This clonotype showed up many times. This chain uses TRBV29-1 with TRBJ2-1; D ambiguous. Trimming pared 4 bases from V and 7 bases from J, leaving 17 bases between. Looked up from germline, CDR1 is SQVTM and CDR2 is ANQGSEA. This CDR3 has 14 amino acids. CDR3 bases: TGCAGCGTTGCCCTTACCGCCTCTTTTAATGAGCAGTTCTTC. It codes for CSVALTASFNEQFF.

Ten or more counts support this clonotype. The CDR3, as DNA: TGTGCCAGCAGTTGGGGGGGTGTTTACGAGCAGTACTTC. Amino acid sequence: CASSWGGVYEQYF. This chain links TRBV27 with TRBJ2-7; 7 positions match TRBD2. Per germline, CDR1 MNHEY and CDR2 SMNVEV (reference sequence). V lost 4 bases and J lost 4; bases outside the gene matches: 4. This CDR3 contains 13 residues.

There are many counts of this clonotype. The rearrangement links TRBV4-1 to TRBJ2-2; D gene unclear. CDR1 is MGHRA, CDR2 YSYEKL, per germline. V lost 1 base and J lost 3, with 15 bases in between. CDR3 length: 17 amino acids. This CDR3 reads CASSQVDIMTYTGELFF. The CDR3 DNA sequence: TGCGCCAGCAGCCAAGTCGATATAATGACCTACACCGGGGAGCTGTTTTTT.

This chain connects TRBV6-5 to TRBJ2-7; 10 nucleotides align to TRBD2. The CDR3 contains 14 residues. Per germline, CDR1 MNHEY and CDR2 SVGAGI. V trimming: 6 bases; J trimming: 6 bases; junction bases outside the gene matches: 8. This CDR3 is CASRPLAGGLEQYF. The DNA of the CDR3 is TGTGCCAGCAGACCCTTAGCGGGGGGCCTCGAGCAGTACTTC.

The V gene is TRBV7-8, the J gene TRBJ2-7; D is unresolved. CDR3 length: 14 residues. Trimming stripped 3 bases from V and 3 bases from J, with 12 bases between. CDR1 SGHVS and CDR2 FQNEAQ come from the germline V gene. This CDR3 reads CASSLASLGYEQYF. CDR3 bases: TGTGCCAGCAGCTTGGCTAGTTTGGGCTACGAGCAGTACTTC. The whole variable domain, remainder taken from reference TRBV7-8 and TRBJ2-7, is GAGVSQSPRYKVAKRGQDVALRCDPISGHVSLFWYQQALGQGPEFLTYFQNEAQLDKSGLPSDRFFAERPEGSVSTLKIQRTQQEDSAVYLCASSLASLGYEQYFGPGTRLTVT.

This clonotype was detected many times. The rearrangement uses TRBV20-1 and TRBJ2-7; 12 nucleotides agree with TRBD2. Germline V gene sequence: CDR1 DFQATT, CDR2 SNEGSKA (reference sequence). Trimming took 3 bases from V and 7 from J; bases not matched to a gene: 10. The CDR3 is 15 residues long. The CDR3 nucleotides read TGCAGTGCTAGCTTGACTAGCGGGAGTTCTCGGGAGCAGTACTTC. It specifies CSASLTSGSSREQYF.

This clonotype was seen ten or more times. This chain uses TRBV2 with TRBJ2-3; 14 bases map to TRBD2. CDR1 and CDR2 from the germline V gene are SNHLY and FYNNEI. The V and J ends lost 10 bases and 12 bases, in that order; junction bases with no gene match: 12. This CDR3 is built from 14 residues. The CDR3 DNA reads TGTGCCACCCAAGGGACTAGCGGGAGATCTTCACAGTATTTT. Its protein product is CATQGTSGRSSQYF.

This clonotype was observed a handful of times. CDR3 sequence reads: CASSYSYRAPTDTQYF. For the CDR3, the DNA is TGTGCCAGCAGTTACTCGTACAGAGCCCCCACAGATACGCAGTATTTT. The chain has TRBV6-5 and TRBJ2-3; D gene unclear. V lost 0 bases to trimming and J lost 2 bases, with 12 bases between them. CDR3 length equals 16 residues. The germline V gene has CDR1 MNHEY and CDR2 SVGAGI.

This clonotype turned up a few times. V usage is TRBV5-1 and J usage is TRBJ1-1; D is uncertain. This CDR3 is built from 13 residues. CDR1 is SGHRS, CDR2 YFSETQ, per germline. The V end was cut by 7 bases, the J end by 1 base, with 11 bases between. The CDR3 DNA is TGCGCCAGCGGCCTACTTAAGAACACTGAAGCTTTCTTT. It codes for CASGLLKNTEAFF.

This clonotype was counted a few times. The chain links TRBV9 to TRBJ2-7, with 9 bases matching TRBD1. After removal of 3 bases from V and 4 bases from J, the junction contained 5 bases not matched to a gene. The CDR3 length is 14 residues. Germline CDR1 SGDLS, CDR2 YYNGEE. The CDR3 DNA reads as TGTGCCAGCAGCGCAGGACAGGGGCGGTACGAGCAGTACTTC. It is translated as CASSAGQGRYEQYF.

This clonotype is deemed medium-sized (0.01 to 0.1%). The chain employs TRBV5-1 and TRBJ1-5; 10 nucleotides align to TRBD1. Unmatched junction bases numbered 6, after V lost 5 bases and J lost 1 base. The CDR3 length is 16 residues. Germline values: CDR1 SGHRS, CDR2 YFSETQ. The CDR3 loop is CASRLGGQGSNQPQHF. The CDR3, as DNA: TGCGCCAGCAGACTTGGGGGACAGGGGAGCAATCAGCCCCAGCATTTT.

V gene TRBV21-1 combines with J gene TRBJ2-1. TRBV21-1 is shown as a pseudogene. The CDR3 is 12 amino acids. The CDR3 spells CASSKGGNEQFF. The CDR3 nucleotides are TGTGCCAGCAGCAAAGGGGGCAATGAGCAGTTCTTC.

This clonotype is judged medium-sized. This chain uses TRBV20-1 with TRBJ2-7; 10 positions agree with TRBD2. V lost 3 bases to trimming and J lost 0 bases; unmatched junction nucleotides: 11. CDR3 size: 17 residues. Germline lookup yields CDR1 DFQATT and CDR2 SNEGSKA (reference sequence). DNA of the CDR3: TGCAGTGCTAGTATGCGTGGACTAGCGGAAAGCTCCTACGAGCAGTACTTC. It encodes CSASMRGLAESSYEQYF.